A selection of T cell receptor beta chains follows, all from one sample in a study of human T cells and chemical hapten exposure. TCRdb reprocessed the RACE reads via MiXCR and lists one record per CDR3 protein. This table holds 150,000 to 200,000 distinct CDR3 sequences, around 30% found once. Sequenced here: whole blood, sampled in connection with sensitization to the hapten diphenylcyclopropenone (DPC). The receptors originated from a woman aged 25-40 years with alopecia areata. Some clones in this sample may be carry-over from other donors' samples. The CDR3 runs from the conserved cysteine through the conserved F or W.

v_call,j_call,cdr3_aa
TRBV28,TRBJ1-4,CASSPSDPPEGLFF
TRBV28,TRBJ1-4,CATQGAGWEF
TRBV5-1,TRBJ2-7,CASSPGLVSYEQYF
TRBV6-5,TRBJ2-7,CASQPRAGVYEQYF
TRBV5-1,TRBJ1-1,CASSLEGENTEAFF
TRBV6-1,TRBJ1-1,CASSVETNTEAFF
TRBV29-1,TRBJ1-1,CSVVRDRGSTEAFF
TRBV11-1,TRBJ2-5,CASRDGTGRYQETQYF
TRBV7-4,TRBJ2-3,CASSFGQGTDTQYF
TRBV28,TRBJ2-1,CASSPRTGRNEQFF
TRBV9,TRBJ2-5,CASSVGVSGGARETQYF
TRBV4-3,TRBJ1-6,CASSQGQGLSPLHF
TRBV5-4,TRBJ2-7,CASSPAPDYYEQYF
TRBV5-1,TRBJ1-2,CASSWGTRTSSDLIF
TRBV6-2/TRBV6-3,TRBJ2-2,CASNRARGQGRMGRGGRTGELFF
TRBV10-3,TRBJ1-2,CAIRLDWDRAGGYTF
TRBV29-1,TRBJ2-3,CSVKQHEDTQYF
TRBV29-1,TRBJ2-5,CSVEASGSGETQYF
TRBV25-1,TRBJ2-7,CASSDPASYEQYF
TRBV7-3,TRBJ2-1,CASSLIPGGRGEQFF
TRBV2,TRBJ2-7,CASIRTVRYEQYF
TRBV7-8,TRBJ2-7,CASSPRLAGRYEQYF
TRBV2,TRBJ2-7,CASSYRQGPNEQYF
TRBV9,TRBJ2-2,CASSGNRDFYTGELFF
TRBV11-2,TRBJ2-1,CASSFFASGTTEQFF
TRBV6-5,TRBJ1-6,CATGPRHSPLHF
TRBV4-3,TRBJ2-1,CASSRQGTQNEQFF
TRBV27,TRBJ1-5,CASSLSLLGNQPQHF
TRBV29-1,TRBJ2-1,CSVEITRALNEQFF